Included here is one T cell receptor beta chain sequence, with context. This clone's antigen is unknown. One base away there is no much larger clone; base qualities are not given. The data were taken from a study of T cell changes during pregnancy in multiple sclerosis (dated by TCRdb to about 2019). A note on the overall study: The study looked at changes in the T cell repertoire across pregnancy in women with multiple sclerosis.

The library was obtained by the immunoSEQ multiplex PCR assay. TCRdb limited this immuneACCESS table to in-frame rearrangements with V and J called. A share of clones is missing; checked studies link under half to unresolved V genes, and the rest is unexplained. Recorded for this sample are about 22,000 clones; about 90% of them occurred a single time. 0.67% of the sample is in the top ten clones. Taken from the germline V gene (reference sequence), the CDR1 and CDR2 loops are SEHNR and FQNEAQ. The CDR3 runs 15 amino acids, cysteine and phenylalanine included. Only CDR3 DNA remains: 45 bases, in frame from the first base. V is cut by 4 bases and J by 2 bases, and the space between the germline ends is 12 bases.

The receptor chain draws on TRBV7-9 and TRBJ1-3; TRBD1 is a weak D gene call, 6 bases matching. The TCR was taken from a female donor in good health, enrolled as a control in a pregnancy study. The specimen was CD4+ T cells from peripheral blood mononuclear cells, collected in the third trimester of pregnancy. The DNA sequence reads TGTGCCAGCAGCTCATACAGGGAAGCTGGAAACACCATATATTTT. It is translated as CASSSYREAGNTIYF. Full variable domain (CDR3 extended with the reference TRBV7-9 and TRBJ1-3 proteins): DTGVSQNPRHKITKRGQNVTFRCDPISEHNRLYWYRQTLGQGPEFLTYFQNEAQLEKSRLLSDRFSAERPKGSFSTLEIQRTEQGDSAMYLCASSSYREAGNTIYFGEGSWLTVV.